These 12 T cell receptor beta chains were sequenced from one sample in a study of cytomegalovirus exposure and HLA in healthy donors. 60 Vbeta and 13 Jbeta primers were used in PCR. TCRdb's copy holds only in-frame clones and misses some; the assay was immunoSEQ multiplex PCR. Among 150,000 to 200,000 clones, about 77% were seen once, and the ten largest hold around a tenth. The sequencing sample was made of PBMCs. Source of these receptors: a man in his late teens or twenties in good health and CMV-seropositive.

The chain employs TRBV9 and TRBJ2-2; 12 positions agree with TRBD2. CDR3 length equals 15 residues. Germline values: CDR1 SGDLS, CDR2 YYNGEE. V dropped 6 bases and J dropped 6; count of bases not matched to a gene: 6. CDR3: CASTRTSGTPGELFF. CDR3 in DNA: TGTGCCAGCACCCGGACTAGCGGGACCCCCGGGGAGCTGTTTTTT. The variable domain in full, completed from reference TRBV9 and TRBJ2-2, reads DSGVTQTPKHLITATGQRVTLRCSPRSGDLSVYWYQQSLDQGLQFLIQYYNGEERAKGNILERFSAQQFPDLHSELNLSSLELGDSALYFCASTRTSGTPGELFFGEGSRLTVL.

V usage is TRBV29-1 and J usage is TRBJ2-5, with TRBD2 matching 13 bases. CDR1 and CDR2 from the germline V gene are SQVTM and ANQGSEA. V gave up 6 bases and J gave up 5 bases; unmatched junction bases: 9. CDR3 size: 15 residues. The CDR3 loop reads CSVAMGLAGWETQYF. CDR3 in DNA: TGCAGCGTCGCCATGGGACTAGCGGGATGGGAGACCCAGTACTTC.

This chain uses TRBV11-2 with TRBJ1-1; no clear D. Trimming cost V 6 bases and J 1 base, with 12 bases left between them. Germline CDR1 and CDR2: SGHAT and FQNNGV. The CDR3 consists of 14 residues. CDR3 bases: TGTGCCAGCAGTTCCAATCCAGAGAACACTGAAGCTTTCTTT. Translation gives CASSSNPENTEAFF.

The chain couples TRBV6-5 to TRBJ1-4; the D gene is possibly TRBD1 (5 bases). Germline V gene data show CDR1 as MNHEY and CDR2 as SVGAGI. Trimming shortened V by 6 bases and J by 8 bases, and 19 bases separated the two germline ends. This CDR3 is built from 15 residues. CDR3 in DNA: TGTGCCAGCAGGCCCCTGTCGGGGCGGGGGGAAAAACTGTTTTTT. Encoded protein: CASRPLSGRGEKLFF.

DNA for the CDR3: TGTGCCAGCAGTGTTTACGCTGGGACAGGGGGGAACAATGAGCAGTTCTTC. Residues: CASSVYAGTGGNNEQFF. V is TRBV27 and J is TRBJ2-1, with 11 bases aligning to TRBD1. This CDR3 has 17 residues. From germline, CDR1 is MNHEY and CDR2 SMNVEV (reference sequence). J lost 5 bases, V lost 5 bases, and 11 bases had no gene match.

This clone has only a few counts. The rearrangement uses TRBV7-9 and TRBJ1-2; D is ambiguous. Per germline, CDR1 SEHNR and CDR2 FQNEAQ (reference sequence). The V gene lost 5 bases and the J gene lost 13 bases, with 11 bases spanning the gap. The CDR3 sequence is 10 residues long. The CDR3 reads CASSPRLVTF. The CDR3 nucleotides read TGTGCCAGCAGCCCAAGACTGGTCACCTTC.

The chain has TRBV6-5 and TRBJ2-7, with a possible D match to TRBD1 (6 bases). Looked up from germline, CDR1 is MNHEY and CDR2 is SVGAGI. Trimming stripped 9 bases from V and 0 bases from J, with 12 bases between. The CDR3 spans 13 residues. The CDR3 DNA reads TGTGCCAGTGAACCAGGGGACTCCTACGAGCAGTACTTC. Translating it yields CASEPGDSYEQYF.

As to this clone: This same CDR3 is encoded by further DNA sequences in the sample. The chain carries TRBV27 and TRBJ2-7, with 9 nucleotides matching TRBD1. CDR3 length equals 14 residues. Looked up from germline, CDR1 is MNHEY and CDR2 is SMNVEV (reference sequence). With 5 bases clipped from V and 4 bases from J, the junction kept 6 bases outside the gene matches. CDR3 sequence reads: CASSLGTGRYEQYF. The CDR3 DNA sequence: TGTGCCAGCAGTCTAGGGACAGGGCGATACGAGCAGTACTTC.

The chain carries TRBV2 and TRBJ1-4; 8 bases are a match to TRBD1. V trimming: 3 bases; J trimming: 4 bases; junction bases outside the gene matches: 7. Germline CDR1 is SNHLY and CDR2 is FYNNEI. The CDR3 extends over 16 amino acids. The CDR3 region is CASSDTRQGYNEKLFF. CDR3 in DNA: TGTGCCAGCAGTGATACCCGACAGGGGTATAATGAAAAACTGTTTTTT.

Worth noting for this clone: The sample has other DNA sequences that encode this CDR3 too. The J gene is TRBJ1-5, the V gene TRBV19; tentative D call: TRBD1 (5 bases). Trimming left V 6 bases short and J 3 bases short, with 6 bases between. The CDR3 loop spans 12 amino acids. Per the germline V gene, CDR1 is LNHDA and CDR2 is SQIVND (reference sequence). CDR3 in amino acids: CASRDNNQPQHF. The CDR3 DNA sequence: TGTGCCAGTAGGGACAACAATCAGCCCCAGCATTTT.

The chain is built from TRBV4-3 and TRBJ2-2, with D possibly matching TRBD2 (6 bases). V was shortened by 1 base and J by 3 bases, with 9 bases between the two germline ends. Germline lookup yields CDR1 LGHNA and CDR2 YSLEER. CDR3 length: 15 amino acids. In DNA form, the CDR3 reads TGCGCCAGCAGCCAAGGACTAGGATACACCGGGGAGCTGTTTTTT. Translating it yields CASSQGLGYTGELFF.

Here the CDR3 DNA reads TGTGCCAGCAGCTTAGTGCCAGGGACTTTCAATCAGCCCCAGCATTTT. Its protein product is CASSLVPGTFNQPQHF. The J gene is TRBJ1-5, the V gene TRBV7-2; D may be TRBD1 (5 bases). The CDR3 spans 16 residues. Germline V gene sequence: CDR1 SGHTA, CDR2 FQGNSA. Trimming pared 1 base from V and 3 bases from J, leaving 13 bases between.